These 8 T cell receptor beta chains were all obtained from the same sample, sequenced in a study of regulatory T cells in long-lasting Graves disease. TCR beta libraries were built with iRepertoire HTBI primers and Arm-PCR of CDR3 regions. TCRdb reprocessed the multiplex PCR reads with MiXCR, giving one entry per CDR3 protein. This sample carries some 220,000 distinct CDR3 sequences, roughly 18% of them seen once, and the ten largest clones take 10% to 15%. Regarding time point: newly diagnosed GD, antithyroid drugs for less than 3 months. Extracted PBMC RNA gave rise to the TCR library. This sample also belongs to another study, concerning T cells in Graves' hyperthyroidism and ophthalmopathy.

This sample comprised peripheral blood mononuclear cells (PBMCs), obtained at new diagnosis, from a patient treated with antithyroid drugs. The receptors were sampled from a woman younger than 45 with Graves disease.

This clonotype was found many times. The genes are TRBV9 and TRBJ2-1; no clear D gene. The CDR3 covers 13 residues. Germline V gives CDR1 SGDLS, CDR2 YYNGEE. V was shortened by 0 bases and J by 10 bases, with 11 bases between the two germline ends. Here the CDR3 reads CASSVALGWEQFF. The CDR3 DNA reads TGTGCCAGCAGCGTAGCTCTTGGATGGGAGCAGTTCTTC.

This clonotype showed up just a few times. This rearrangement joins TRBV5-1 to TRBJ2-4, with 9 bases aligning to TRBD1. This CDR3 region has 13 residues. The junction had 3 bases not matched to a gene; V was cut back by 3 bases and J by 8 bases. The germline V gene encodes CDR1 SGHRS and CDR2 YFSETQ. CDR3 in amino acids: CASSSQGADIQYF. CDR3 DNA sequence: TGCGCCAGCAGCTCACAGGGGGCGGACATTCAGTACTTC.

This clonotype was observed many times. The genes are TRBV7-8 and TRBJ2-7, with 7 bases aligning to TRBD1. With 3 bases clipped from V and 2 bases from J, the junction kept 1 base outside the gene matches. There are 13 residues in the CDR3. CDR1 is SGHVS and CDR2 is FQNEAQ in the germline V gene. The CDR3 bases are TGTGCCAGCAGCTTGGACAGGCCCTACGAGCAGTACTTC. Protein sequence: CASSLDRPYEQYF.

In its sample, this clonotype was seen many times. J is TRBJ1-1 and V is TRBV28; tentative D call: TRBD1 (6 bases). Trimming cost V 3 bases and J 8 bases, with 19 bases left between them. Germline lookup yields CDR1 MDHEN and CDR2 SYDVKM. CDR3 length: 15 residues. The CDR3 DNA reads TGTGCCAGCAGTTTCCTAGGGGGGGGGGCGGGGGAAGCTTTCTTT. It codes for CASSFLGGGAGEAFF.

This clonotype was counted many times. The genes are TRBV6-1 and TRBJ1-1, with TRBD1 matching over 11 bases. Germline-derived CDR1 and CDR2 are MNHNS and SASEGT. J lost 4 bases, V lost 6 bases, and 10 bases had no gene match. CDR3 size: 16 residues. The CDR3 loop is CASSRTGGRSGTEAFF. The CDR3 nucleotides read TGTGCCAGCAGCCGGACAGGGGGCCGTTCGGGCACTGAAGCTTTCTTT.

This clonotype was recorded at least ten times. The V gene is TRBV10-3, the J gene TRBJ1-5, with TRBD1 as a possible D gene (5 bases). Germline V gives CDR1 ENHRY, CDR2 SYGVKD. The CDR3 length is 14 residues. Trimming took off 4 bases at V and 4 bases at J, with 11 bases between the two ends. CDR3 region: CAISGYGGNQPQHF. DNA for the CDR3: TGTGCCATCAGTGGATACGGGGGGAATCAGCCCCAGCATTTT.

This clonotype was counted many times. This chain connects TRBV7-9 to TRBJ2-7; D possibly uses TRBD1 or TRBD2 (5 bases each). Trimming cost V 3 bases and J 3 bases, with 15 bases left between them. This CDR3 is built from 15 residues. Germline CDR1 and CDR2: SEHNR and FQNEAQ (reference sequence). The CDR3 nucleotides are TGTGCCAGCAGCTTTTCATCTCGAGGGGACTACGAGCAGTACTTC. Its protein product is CASSFSSRGDYEQYF.

The V and J genes are TRBV5-1 and TRBJ2-6; D might be TRBD1 (6 bases). The germline gives CDR1 SGHRS, CDR2 YFSETQ. Deletions cut 4 bases from V and 4 bases from J, with 24 bases between. The CDR3 has 19 amino acids. The CDR3 is CASSIGSWNRAAGANVLTF. The DNA of the CDR3 is TGCGCCAGCAGCATTGGATCCTGGAACAGGGCAGCCGGGGCCAACGTCCTGACTTTC.